The 24 T cell receptor beta chains reported below all come from one sample, sequenced in a study of cytomegalovirus exposure and HLA in healthy donors. PCR involved 60 Vbeta and 13 Jbeta primers. TCRdb's copy holds only in-frame clones and misses some; the assay was immunoSEQ multiplex PCR. The data hold roughly 150,000 clones, with over 80% observed a single time. Source material: PBMCs. The source of these receptors is a male donor in good health and CMV-seronegative.

The chain recombines TRBV7-2 with TRBJ1-1; D remains unclear. The germline gives CDR1 SGHTA, CDR2 FQGNSA. The CDR3 covers 15 residues. Trimming cost V 5 bases and J 6 bases, with 19 bases left between them. The CDR3 sequence: CASSHTPFLSAEAFF. As DNA, the CDR3 is TGTGCCAGCAGCCACACCCCTTTTCTTTCCGCTGAAGCTTTCTTT.

In DNA form, the CDR3 reads TGCGCCAGCAGCTTGCATTGGACAGGAAACTACAATGAGCAGTTCTTC. Protein: CASSLHWTGNYNEQFF. The chain uses TRBV5-1 and TRBJ2-1, with TRBD1 matching 7 bases. J gave up 3 bases and V 1 base, and 7 bases lay outside the gene matches. The CDR3 has 16 amino acids. The germline gives CDR1 SGHRS, CDR2 YFSETQ.

V and J are TRBV14 and TRBJ2-5, with a possible D match to TRBD1 (6 bases). Looked up from germline, CDR1 is SGHDN and CDR2 is FVKESK. V was trimmed by 4 bases and J by 5 bases, leaving 11 bases between them. This CDR3 spans 13 amino acids. The CDR3: CASSRTGWETQYF. The CDR3 nucleotides read TGTGCCAGCAGCCGTACAGGGTGGGAGACCCAGTACTTC.

The chain carries TRBV6-5 and TRBJ1-1; the D is unclear. This CDR3 contains 13 residues. Germline lookup yields CDR1 MNHEY and CDR2 SVGAGI. V was cut by 6 bases and J by 0 bases, with 8 bases left in between. CDR3 nucleotides: TGTGCCAGCAGCCGGGTCCTGAACACTGAAGCTTTCTTT. The encoded protein is CASSRVLNTEAFF.

The chain uses TRBV6-1 and TRBJ1-6; 7 positions agree with TRBD1. V shed 3 bases and J 0 bases; nucleotides not matched to a gene: 11. Germline CDR1 is MNHNS and CDR2 is SASEGT. The CDR3 sequence is 19 residues long. This CDR3 is CASSERQGPQSSYNSPLHF. The DNA for the CDR3 is TGTGCCAGCAGTGAGAGACAGGGTCCACAAAGCTCCTATAATTCACCCCTCCACTTT.

The chain carries TRBV5-1 and TRBJ1-2; maybe TRBD1 (6 bases). Germline V gene data show CDR1 as SGHRS and CDR2 as YFSETQ. The CDR3 is made up of 14 amino acids. Trimming pared 6 bases from V and 1 base from J, leaving 13 bases between. The CDR3: CASNQGGSNYGYTF. In nucleotides, the CDR3 is TGCGCCAGCAACCAAGGGGGTAGTAACTATGGCTACACCTTC.

This clone was found a few times. The chain joins TRBV7-6 to TRBJ2-1; 12 bases agree with TRBD2. J lost 1 base, V lost 1 base, and 8 bases had no gene match. Germline CDR1 SGHVS, CDR2 FNYEAQ. The CDR3 is 19 amino acids. CDR3 region: CASSLGLAGGQISYNEQFF. DNA for the CDR3: TGTGCCAGCAGCTTAGGTCTAGCGGGGGGGCAGATTTCCTACAATGAGCAGTTCTTC.

This chain joins TRBV5-4 and TRBJ2-7, with D tentatively TRBD2 (6 bases). The germline V and J ends were trimmed by 4 bases and 6 bases, with 20 bases remaining between them. Germline CDR1 is SGHNT and CDR2 is YYREEE (reference sequence). The CDR3 is 15 amino acids. CDR3 nucleotides: TGTGCCAGCAGCCGGGATGGGCGGGGTGATAGCGAGCAGTACTTC. Protein: CASSRDGRGDSEQYF.

The chain employs TRBV5-1 and TRBJ2-1; a possible D gene is TRBD1 (6 bases). Trimming removed 6 bases from V and 0 bases from J, with 16 bases in between. Germline lookup yields CDR1 SGHRS and CDR2 YFSETQ. The CDR3 has 16 residues. The CDR3 sequence: CASIIGGGGSYNEQFF. CDR3 DNA: TGCGCCAGCATCATTGGGGGCGGCGGCTCCTACAATGAGCAGTTCTTC.

Regarding this clone: An end of the junction does not agree with germline; a read error may underlie this. V usage is TRBV7-9 and J usage is TRBJ1-3; D is perhaps TRBD1 (6 bases). The CDR3 consists of 16 residues. The germline V gene encodes CDR1 SEHNR and CDR2 FQNEAQ (reference sequence). The CDR3, as DNA: TGTGCCAGCAGCTTAGCGGGCAGGGGATCTGAAAACACCATATATTTT. Protein: CASSLAGRGSENTIYF. Filled out from reference TRBV7-9 and TRBJ1-3, the complete variable domain reads DTGVSQNPRHKITKRGQNVTFRCDPISEHNRLYWYRQTLGQGPEFLTYFQNEAQLEKSRLLSDRFSAERPKGSFSTLEIQRTEQGDSAMYLCASSLAGRGSENTIYFGEGSWLTVV.

The rearrangement links TRBV6-1 to TRBJ2-1; TRBD1 agrees at 8 bases. The V gene's germline CDR1 is MNHNS and CDR2 SASEGT. With 8 bases clipped from V and 9 bases from J, the junction kept 12 bases outside the gene matches. The CDR3 is 14 residues long. CDR3 bases: TGTGCCAGCGGAGAAGGACAGGGCATGGGTGAGCAGTTCTTC. As protein: CASGEGQGMGEQFF.

CDR3 residues: CASSLDRVNQPQHF. The CDR3, as DNA: TGTGCCAGCTCACTTGACAGGGTCAATCAGCCCCAGCATTTT. This chain connects TRBV18 to TRBJ1-5; 7 bases agree with TRBD1. The CDR3 has 14 residues. Germline assignment: CDR1 KGHSH and CDR2 LQKENI. After removal of 4 bases from V and 3 bases from J, the junction contained 3 bases not matched to a gene.

This clone was recorded only once. The genes are TRBV5-1 and TRBJ1-1; no definite D call. This CDR3 region has 13 residues. Looked up from germline, CDR1 is SGHRS and CDR2 is YFSETQ. V dropped 4 bases and J dropped 0 bases, with 7 bases sitting between them. The CDR3 reads CASSTTMNTEAFF. The DNA for the CDR3 is TGCGCCAGCAGCACTACTATGAACACTGAAGCTTTCTTT.

This chain joins TRBV19 and TRBJ2-6; tentatively, D is TRBD2 (7 bases). This CDR3 comprises 17 residues. Germline V gives CDR1 LNHDA, CDR2 SQIVND (reference sequence). V gave up 6 bases and J gave up 2 bases, with 17 bases separating them. CDR3 sequence: CASRGGARGTGANVLTF. The CDR3, as DNA: TGTGCCAGTAGAGGGGGGGCGCGAGGGACTGGGGCCAACGTCCTGACTTTC.

The rearrangement links TRBV19 to TRBJ1-2; the D is unclear. Germline V lookup: CDR1 LNHDA, CDR2 SQIVND (reference sequence). With 0 bases removed from V and 2 bases from J, the gap between germline ends came to 7 bases. The CDR3 sequence is 14 residues long. CDR3: CASSIDAGNYGYTF. The CDR3 DNA follows: TGTGCCAGTAGTATAGACGCAGGAAACTATGGCTACACCTTC.

J is TRBJ1-1 and V is TRBV5-4; D is uncertain. V was shortened by 0 bases and J by 6 bases, with 9 bases between the two germline ends. From germline, CDR1 is SGHNT and CDR2 YYREEE (reference sequence). This CDR3 contains 13 residues. The CDR3 DNA reads TGTGCCAGCAGCTTGGGTCTGTCGTCTGAAGCTTTCTTT. As protein: CASSLGLSSEAFF.

This clone was counted only a few times. V and J are TRBV6-6 and TRBJ1-1, with D uncertain. CDR3 size: 13 residues. Deletions cut 5 bases from V and 0 bases from J, with 7 bases between. Per germline, CDR1 MNHNY and CDR2 SVGAGI (reference sequence). The CDR3 spells CASSPQVNTEAFF. The CDR3, as DNA: TGTGCCAGCAGTCCCCAGGTGAACACTGAAGCTTTCTTT.

The chain uses TRBV6-5 and TRBJ2-7, with a weak D call TRBD1 (6 bases). CDR1 is MNHEY, CDR2 SVGAGI, per germline. With 5 bases removed from V and 9 bases from J, the gap between germline ends came to 20 bases. This CDR3 contains 14 residues. The chain's CDR3 is CASSEAGASLAQYF. The CDR3 nucleotides read TGTGCCAGCAGTGAGGCAGGGGCCTCCTTGGCGCAGTACTTC.

Notes on this clone: One junction end disagrees with the germline gene, perhaps due to a read error. The chain uses TRBV6-6 and TRBJ1-2, with 7 bases aligning to TRBD1. The CDR3 runs 15 residues. CDR1 and CDR2 from the germline V gene are MNHNY and SVGAGI (reference sequence). CDR3 residues: CAGSNRQGRTYGYTF. The CDR3 nucleotides read TGTGCCGGCAGTAACCGACAGGGTCGAACCTATGGCTACACCTTC.

The V and J genes are TRBV30 and TRBJ2-7; 7 bases agree with TRBD1. V lost 4 bases to trimming and J lost 0 bases; unmatched junction nucleotides: 6. The germline CDR1 and CDR2 sequences are GTSNPN and SVGIG (reference sequence). The CDR3 has 14 amino acids. The DNA for the CDR3 is TGTGCCTGGATGGGGGCAGGGGGCTCCTACGAGCAGTACTTC. This encodes CAWMGAGGSYEQYF.

The chain is built from TRBV9 and TRBJ1-1; D uncertain. The CDR3 sequence is 16 residues long. In germline, CDR1 is SGDLS, CDR2 YYNGEE. The V end lost 3 bases, the J end lost 1 base, and 16 bases lay between the germline ends. CDR3 protein: CASSAGGRAGNTEAFF. The CDR3 DNA is TGTGCCAGCAGCGCCGGAGGTAGGGCCGGGAACACTGAAGCTTTCTTT.

The rearrangement links TRBV11-2 to TRBJ1-1; no definite D call. There are 18 residues in the CDR3. With 2 bases removed from V and 2 bases from J, the gap between germline ends came to 21 bases. Per germline, CDR1 SGHAT and CDR2 FQNNGV. CDR3 coding DNA: TGTGCCAGCAGCTTAAGGATCTTGGGTCAGCGACCTAACACTGAAGCTTTCTTT. This codes for CASSLRILGQRPNTEAFF.

This chain connects TRBV6-6 to TRBJ1-2, with 12 positions matching TRBD1. CDR1 is MNHNY and CDR2 is SVGAGI in the germline V gene (reference sequence). V was pared by 4 bases and J by 8 bases, with 11 bases of the junction left unmatched. This CDR3 has 16 residues. The CDR3 loop reads CASSSDMGQGARGYTF. The CDR3 DNA follows: TGTGCCAGCAGTTCCGACATGGGACAGGGGGCGCGGGGCTACACCTTC.

This clone came up once. The chain couples TRBV5-1 to TRBJ2-3; TRBD2 matches at 8 bases. This CDR3 comprises 18 residues. V trimming: 0 bases; J trimming: 2 bases; junction bases outside the gene matches: 11. CDR1 is SGHRS and CDR2 is YFSETQ in the germline V gene. In DNA, the CDR3 is TGCGCCAGCAGCTTGGTTGTGGGTAGCGGGGCCTCCACAGATACGCAGTATTTT. Protein sequence: CASSLVVGSGASTDTQYF. Full variable domain (rest looked up from reference TRBV5-1 and TRBJ2-3): KAGVTQTPRYLIKTRGQQVTLSCSPISGHRSVSWYQQTPGQGLQFLFEYFSETQRNKGNFPGRFSGRQFSNSRSEMNVSTLELGDSALYLCASSLVVGSGASTDTQYFGPGTRLTVL.